The 8 T cell receptor beta chains listed next were all sequenced from one sample in a study of vaccination and CD4 T cells after COVID-19. The treatment: roughly ten-day PBMC culture with coronavirus spike peptide pools or control peptides (ViraFEST assay). It was before the COVID-19 pandemic (2011-2018) that the unexposed donor's CD4+ T cells were collected. With the Oncomine TCR Beta short-read assay, DNA from cultured CD4+ T cells was sequenced. TCRdb itself ran the PCR reads through MiXCR, one entry per CDR3 protein. In the table there are about 4,500 distinct CDR3 sequences, roughly three fifths of which are singletons. These TCRs' antigens remain unknown. The specimen was CD4+ T cells from blood, cultured in vitro. These receptors were obtained from a human donor in good health.

The rearrangement links TRBV7-8 to TRBJ1-1; a weak D match, TRBD1 (6 bases). Germline values: CDR1 SGHVS, CDR2 FQNEAQ. The ends were cut back, 4 bases at V and 5 bases at J, with 11 bases in the middle. The CDR3 is made up of 13 amino acids. CDR3 coding DNA: TGTGCCAGCAGCTATCAGGGGTTGACTGAAGCTTTCTTT. It encodes CASSYQGLTEAFF.

This clonotype is deemed hyperexpanded. Mismatch with germline at one junction end may stem from a read error. The rearrangement links TRBV10-3 to TRBJ2-1; 11 bases fit TRBD2. This CDR3 spans 15 amino acids. In germline, CDR1 is ENHRY, CDR2 SYGVKD. As DNA, the CDR3 is TGTGCCAGCAGTTTAGGGACTAGCGGATACAATGAGCAGTTCTTC. This encodes CASSLGTSGYNEQFF.

This clonotype occurred a few times. J is TRBJ1-1 and V is TRBV20-1, with D possibly TRBD1 on 5 matching bases. CDR1 is DFQATT and CDR2 is SNEGSKA in the germline V gene (reference sequence). This CDR3 region has 15 residues. V was cut by 3 bases and J by 1 base, with 15 bases left in between. This chain's CDR3 is CSASKSGGWNTEAFF. In nucleotides, the CDR3 is TGCAGTGCTAGTAAATCCGGGGGGTGGAACACTGAAGCTTTCTTT.

The gene calls are TRBV19 and TRBJ2-7; weak D call: TRBD2 (5 bases). Germline V CDR1 and CDR2: LNHDA, SQIVND (reference sequence). V dropped 5 bases and J dropped 2 bases, with 16 bases sitting between them. The length of the CDR3 is 15 residues. DNA for the CDR3: TGTGCCAGTAGTCCTCAACCACAAGCGGCCTACGAGCAGTACTTC. This gives the protein CASSPQPQAAYEQYF.

This clonotype turned up a few times. The chain couples TRBV20-1 to TRBJ1-2; 9 bases align to TRBD1. The CDR3 is 16 amino acids. J lost 6 bases, V lost 1 base, and 12 bases had no gene match. Per germline, CDR1 DFQATT and CDR2 SNEGSKA (reference sequence). This chain's CDR3 is CSARGLRRTGEDGYTF. The CDR3 bases are TGCAGTGCTAGAGGCCTAAGAAGGACAGGGGAGGATGGCTACACCTTC.

This clonotype was seen once. This chain connects TRBV6-5 to TRBJ1-1; D remains ambiguous. The CDR3 contains 16 residues. Trimming took 2 bases from V and 1 from J, leaving 14 bases between them. Germline V gene sequence: CDR1 MNHEY, CDR2 SVGAGI. The CDR3 DNA is TGTGCCAGCAGTTACGGCGCGTTCGGGGAGAACACTGAAGCTTTCTTT. It yields the protein CASSYGAFGENTEAFF.

The chain combines TRBV20-1 with TRBJ2-4; 7 nucleotides agree with TRBD2. The CDR3 contains 15 residues. V lost 6 bases and J lost 3; bases outside the gene matches: 11. CDR1 is DFQATT and CDR2 is SNEGSKA in the germline V gene (reference sequence). CDR3 in amino acids: CSAALGGIDKNIQYF. Here the CDR3 DNA reads TGCAGTGCAGCGCTCGGGGGGATCGACAAAAACATTCAGTACTTC.

The chain uses TRBV15 and TRBJ1-1, with 7 positions matching TRBD1. The ends lost 1 base at V and 10 bases at J; junction bases unmatched: 6. The CDR3 spans 13 residues. Looked up from germline, CDR1 is LNHNV and CDR2 is YYDKDF (reference sequence). The CDR3 protein is CATSRGTGRAAFF. The CDR3 region has the DNA TGTGCCACCAGCAGAGGGACAGGCCGCGCAGCTTTCTTT.